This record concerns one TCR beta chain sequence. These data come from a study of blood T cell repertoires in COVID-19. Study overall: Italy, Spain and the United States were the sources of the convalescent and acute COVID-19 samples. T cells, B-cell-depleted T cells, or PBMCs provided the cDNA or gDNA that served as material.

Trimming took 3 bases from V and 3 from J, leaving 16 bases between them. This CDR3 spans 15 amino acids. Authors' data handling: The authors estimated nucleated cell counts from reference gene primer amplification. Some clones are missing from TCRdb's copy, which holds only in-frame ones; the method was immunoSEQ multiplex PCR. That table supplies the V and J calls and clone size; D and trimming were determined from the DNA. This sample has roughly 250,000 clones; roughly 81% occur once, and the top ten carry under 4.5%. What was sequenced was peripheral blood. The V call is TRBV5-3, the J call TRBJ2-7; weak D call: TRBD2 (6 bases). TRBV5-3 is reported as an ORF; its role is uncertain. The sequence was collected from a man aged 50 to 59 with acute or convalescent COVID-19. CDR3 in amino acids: CARSYWFAGSYEQYF. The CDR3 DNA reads TGTGCCAGAAGCTACTGGTTTGCGGGGAGCTACGAGCAGTACTTC.